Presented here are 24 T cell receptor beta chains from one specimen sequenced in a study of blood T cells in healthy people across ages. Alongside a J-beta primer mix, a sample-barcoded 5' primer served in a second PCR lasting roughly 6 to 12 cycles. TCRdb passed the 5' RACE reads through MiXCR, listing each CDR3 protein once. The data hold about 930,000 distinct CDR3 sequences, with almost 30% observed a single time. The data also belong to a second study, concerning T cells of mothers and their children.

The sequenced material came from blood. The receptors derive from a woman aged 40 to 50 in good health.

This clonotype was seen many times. CDR3: CSADPGDRGYEQYF. As DNA, the CDR3 is TGCAGTGCAGATCCAGGGGATAGGGGGTACGAGCAGTACTTC. The chain has TRBV20-1 and TRBJ2-7; D possibly corresponds to TRBD1 (6 bases). With 6 bases removed from V and 4 bases from J, the gap between germline ends came to 19 bases. CDR3 size: 14 residues. From germline, CDR1 is DFQATT and CDR2 SNEGSKA (reference sequence).

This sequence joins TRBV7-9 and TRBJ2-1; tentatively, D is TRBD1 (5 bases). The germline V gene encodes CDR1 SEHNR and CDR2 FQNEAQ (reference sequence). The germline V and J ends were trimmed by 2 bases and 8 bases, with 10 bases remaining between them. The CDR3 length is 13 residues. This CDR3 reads CASSLKGWDEQFF. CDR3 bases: TGTGCCAGCAGCTTAAAGGGGTGGGATGAGCAGTTCTTC.

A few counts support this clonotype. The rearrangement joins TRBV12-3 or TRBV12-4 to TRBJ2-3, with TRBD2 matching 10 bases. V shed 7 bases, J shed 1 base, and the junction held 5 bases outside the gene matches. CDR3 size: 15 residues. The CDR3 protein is CASTRAGGRTDTQYF. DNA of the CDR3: TGTGCCAGCACCCGAGCGGGGGGGCGCACAGATACGCAGTATTTT.

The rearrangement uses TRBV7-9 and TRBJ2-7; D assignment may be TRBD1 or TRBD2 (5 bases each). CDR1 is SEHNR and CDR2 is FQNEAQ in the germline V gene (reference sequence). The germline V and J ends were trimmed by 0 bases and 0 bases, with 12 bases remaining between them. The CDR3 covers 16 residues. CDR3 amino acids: CASSLAGTKPSYEQYF. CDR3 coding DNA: TGTGCCAGCAGCTTAGCCGGGACGAAGCCCTCCTACGAGCAGTACTTC.

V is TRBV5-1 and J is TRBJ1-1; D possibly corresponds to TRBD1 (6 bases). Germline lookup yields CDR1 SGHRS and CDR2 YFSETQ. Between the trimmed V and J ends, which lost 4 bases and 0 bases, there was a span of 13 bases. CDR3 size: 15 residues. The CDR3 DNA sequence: TGCGCCAGCAGCCAAGGGACAACTTTGAACACTGAAGCTTTCTTT. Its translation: CASSQGTTLNTEAFF.

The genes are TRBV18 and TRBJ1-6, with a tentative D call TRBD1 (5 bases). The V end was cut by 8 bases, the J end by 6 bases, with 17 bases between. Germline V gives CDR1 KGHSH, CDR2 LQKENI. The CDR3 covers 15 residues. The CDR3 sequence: CASRKGTNGNSPLHF. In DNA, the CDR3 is TGTGCCAGCCGGAAGGGGACCAACGGTAATTCACCCCTCCACTTT.

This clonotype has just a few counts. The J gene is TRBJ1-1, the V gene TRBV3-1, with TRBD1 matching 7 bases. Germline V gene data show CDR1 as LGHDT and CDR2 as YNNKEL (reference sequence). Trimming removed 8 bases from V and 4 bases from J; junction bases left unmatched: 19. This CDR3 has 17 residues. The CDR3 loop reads CASGPGDSVLRGTEAFF. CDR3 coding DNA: TGTGCCAGCGGGCCCGGGGACAGCGTGCTTCGTGGCACTGAAGCTTTCTTT.

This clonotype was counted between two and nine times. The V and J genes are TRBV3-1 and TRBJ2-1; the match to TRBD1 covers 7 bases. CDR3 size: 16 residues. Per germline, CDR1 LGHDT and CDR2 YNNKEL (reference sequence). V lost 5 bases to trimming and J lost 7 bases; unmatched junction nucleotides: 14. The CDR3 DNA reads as TGTGCCAGCAGCTCCGTACAGGGGCTTTTTGCGAATGAGCAGTTCTTC. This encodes CASSSVQGLFANEQFF.

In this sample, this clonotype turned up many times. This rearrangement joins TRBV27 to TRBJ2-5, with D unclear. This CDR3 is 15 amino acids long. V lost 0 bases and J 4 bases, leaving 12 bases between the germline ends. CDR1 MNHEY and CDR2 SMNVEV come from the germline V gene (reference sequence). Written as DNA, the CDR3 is TGTGCCAGCAGTTTATCCCGGGCATTAGGAGAGACCCAGTACTTC. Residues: CASSLSRALGETQYF.

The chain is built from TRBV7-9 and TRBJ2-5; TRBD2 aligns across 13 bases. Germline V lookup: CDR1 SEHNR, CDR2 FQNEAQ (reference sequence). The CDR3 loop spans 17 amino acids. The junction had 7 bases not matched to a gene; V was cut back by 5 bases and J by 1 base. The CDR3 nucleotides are TGTGCCAGCAGCCCTAGGGGACTAGCGGGGCTCCAAGAGACCCAGTACTTC. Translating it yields CASSPRGLAGLQETQYF.

This CDR3 reads CSARESGYEGPYNEQYF. As DNA, the CDR3 is TGCAGTGCTAGAGAGAGTGGGTATGAGGGGCCGTACAATGAGCAGTACTTC. V and J are TRBV20-1 and TRBJ2-4, with D perhaps matching TRBD1 or TRBD2 (5 bases each). V was shortened by 0 bases and J by 13 bases, with 28 bases between the two germline ends. CDR3 size: 17 residues. CDR1 and CDR2 (germline): DFQATT, SNEGSKA (reference sequence).

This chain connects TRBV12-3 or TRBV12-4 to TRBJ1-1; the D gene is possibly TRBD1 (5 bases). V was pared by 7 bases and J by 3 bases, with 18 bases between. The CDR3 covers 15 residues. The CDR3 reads CASISAQGSYTEAFF. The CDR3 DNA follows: TGTGCCAGCATCAGCGCCCAGGGCAGTTACACTGAAGCTTTCTTT.

The CDR3 reads CASSPFAPKSSYNEQFF. CDR3 DNA: TGTGCCAGCTCACCCTTTGCCCCCAAAAGCTCCTACAATGAGCAGTTCTTC. The chain couples TRBV18 to TRBJ2-1; D gene ambiguous. Germline CDR1 reads KGHSH; CDR2 reads LQKENI. V was clipped by 3 bases and J by 0 bases, with 15 bases between them. CDR3 length: 17 amino acids.

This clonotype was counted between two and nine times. CDR3 sequence (DNA): TGTGCCAGCAGGACAAGAAATGAAAAACTGTTTTTT. Translating gives CASRTRNEKLFF. This chain uses TRBV6-5 with TRBJ1-4; D ambiguous. CDR1 MNHEY and CDR2 SVGAGI come from the germline V gene. V lost 6 bases and J lost 5, with 7 bases in between. CDR3 length: 12 residues.

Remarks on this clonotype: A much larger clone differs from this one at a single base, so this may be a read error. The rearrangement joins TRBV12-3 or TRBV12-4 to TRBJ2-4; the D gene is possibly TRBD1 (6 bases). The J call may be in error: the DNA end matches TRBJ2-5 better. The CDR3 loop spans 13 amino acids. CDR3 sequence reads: CAGSSGESQTQYF. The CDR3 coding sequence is TGTGCCGGCAGCTCAGGGGAAAGCCAGACCCAGTACTTC.

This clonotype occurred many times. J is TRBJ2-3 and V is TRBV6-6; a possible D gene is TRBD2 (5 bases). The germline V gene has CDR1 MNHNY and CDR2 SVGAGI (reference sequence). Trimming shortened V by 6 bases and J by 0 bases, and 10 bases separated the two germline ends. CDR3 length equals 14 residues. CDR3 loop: CASSSRGSTDTQYF. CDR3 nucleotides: TGTGCCAGCAGCTCCCGGGGAAGCACAGATACGCAGTATTTT.

This CDR3 is CSATDGIYGYTF. The CDR3 DNA follows: TGCAGTGCCACGGACGGAATCTATGGCTACACCTTC. V and J are TRBV20-1 and TRBJ1-2, with unresolved D. This CDR3 region has 12 residues. Looked up from germline, CDR1 is DFQATT and CDR2 is SNEGSKA (reference sequence). V was clipped by 6 bases and J by 4 bases, with 12 bases between them.

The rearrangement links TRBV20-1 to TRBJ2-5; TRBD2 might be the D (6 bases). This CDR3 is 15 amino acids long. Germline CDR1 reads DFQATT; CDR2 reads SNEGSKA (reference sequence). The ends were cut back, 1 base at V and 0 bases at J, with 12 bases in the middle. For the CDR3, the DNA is TGCAGTGCTAGAGCGGGAGCGGCCAACCAAGAGACCCAGTACTTC. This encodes CSARAGAANQETQYF.

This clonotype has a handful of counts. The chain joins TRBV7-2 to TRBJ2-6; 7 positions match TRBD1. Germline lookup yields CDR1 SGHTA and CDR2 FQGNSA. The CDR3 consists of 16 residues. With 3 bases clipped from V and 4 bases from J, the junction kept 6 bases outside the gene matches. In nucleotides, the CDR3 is TGTGCCAGCAGCTTTAAGACAGGGACCGGGGCCAACGTCCTGACTTTC. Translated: CASSFKTGTGANVLTF.

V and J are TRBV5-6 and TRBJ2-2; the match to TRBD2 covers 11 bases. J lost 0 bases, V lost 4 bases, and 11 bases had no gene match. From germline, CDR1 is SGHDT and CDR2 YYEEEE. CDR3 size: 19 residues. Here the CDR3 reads CASSPIAGGLISNTGELFF. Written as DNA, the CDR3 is TGTGCCAGCAGCCCCATAGCGGGGGGGCTAATTTCGAACACCGGGGAGCTGTTTTTT. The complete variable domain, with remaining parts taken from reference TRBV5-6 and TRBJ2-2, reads DAGVTQSPTHLIKTRGQQVTLRCSPKSGHDTVSWYQQALGQGPQFIFQYYEEEERQRGNFPDRFSGHQFPNYSSELNVNALLLGDSALYLCASSPIAGGLISNTGELFFGEGSRLTVL.

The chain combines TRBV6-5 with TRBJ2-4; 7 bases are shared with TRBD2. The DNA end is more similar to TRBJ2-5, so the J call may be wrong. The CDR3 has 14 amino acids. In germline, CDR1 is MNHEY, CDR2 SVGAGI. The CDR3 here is CASSYWAGEETQYF. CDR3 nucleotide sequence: TGTGCCAGCAGTTACTGGGCGGGGGAAGAGACCCAGTACTTC.

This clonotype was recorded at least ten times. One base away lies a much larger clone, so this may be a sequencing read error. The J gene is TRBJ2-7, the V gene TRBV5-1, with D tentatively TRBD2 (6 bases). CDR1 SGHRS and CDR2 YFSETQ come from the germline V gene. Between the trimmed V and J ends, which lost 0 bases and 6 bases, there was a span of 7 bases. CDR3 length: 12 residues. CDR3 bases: TGCGCCAGCAGCTTGGGGGACTGCGAGCAGTACTTC. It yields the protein CASSLGDCEQYF.

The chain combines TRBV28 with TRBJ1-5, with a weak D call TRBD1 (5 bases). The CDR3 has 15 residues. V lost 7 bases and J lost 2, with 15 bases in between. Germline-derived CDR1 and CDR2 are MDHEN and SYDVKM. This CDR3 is CASNLGRLGNQPQHF. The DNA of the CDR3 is TGTGCCAGCAACCTGGGACGGTTGGGCAATCAGCCCCAGCATTTT.

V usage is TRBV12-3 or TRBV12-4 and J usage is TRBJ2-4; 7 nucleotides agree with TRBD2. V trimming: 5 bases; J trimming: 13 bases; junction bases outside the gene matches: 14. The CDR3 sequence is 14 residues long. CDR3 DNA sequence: TGTGCCAGCAGTGATAGCGGGCCGTACAATGAGCAGTACTTC. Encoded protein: CASSDSGPYNEQYF.